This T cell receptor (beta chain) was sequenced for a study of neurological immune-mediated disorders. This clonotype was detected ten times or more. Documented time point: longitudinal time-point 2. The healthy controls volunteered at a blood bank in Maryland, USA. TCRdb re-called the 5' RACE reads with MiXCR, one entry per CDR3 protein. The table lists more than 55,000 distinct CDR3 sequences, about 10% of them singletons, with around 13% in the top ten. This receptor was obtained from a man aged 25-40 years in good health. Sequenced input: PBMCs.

In nucleotides, the CDR3 is TGTGCCAGCAGCCCCGGACTAGCGGGAGGGAATGAGCAGTTCTTC. Translating gives CASSPGLAGGNEQFF. The V and J genes are TRBV12-3 or TRBV12-4 and TRBJ2-1; 15 positions agree with TRBD2. This CDR3 spans 15 amino acids. With V trimmed by 6 bases and J by 7 bases, 4 bases remained unmatched.